Listed here are 24 T cell receptor beta chains from one sample, sequenced in a study of cytomegalovirus exposure and HLA in healthy donors. It was with 60 Vbeta and 13 Jbeta primers that the PCR ran. Generated by immunoSEQ multiplex PCR, the TCRdb table keeps only in-frame clones and is missing some. The sample yields some 90,000 clones, about three quarters seen once. Sequences were obtained from PBMCs. Receptors were obtained from a man aged 55-75 years in good health and CMV-seronegative.

The count of this clone is one. The chain carries TRBV6-5 and TRBJ2-7, with unresolved D. Germline V gives CDR1 MNHEY, CDR2 SVGAGI. Trimming removed 6 bases from V and 2 bases from J, with 8 bases in between. The CDR3 covers 12 residues. CDR3 nucleotides: TGTGCCAGCAGAAATACAGCCTACGAGCAGTACTTC. Residues: CASRNTAYEQYF.

This chain connects TRBV27 to TRBJ2-7; TRBD2 matches at 11 bases. CDR1 MNHEY and CDR2 SMNVEV come from the germline V gene (reference sequence). Losses at the gene ends were 6 bases for V and 5 bases for J; bases not matched to a gene: 9. CDR3 length: 15 amino acids. CDR3: CASRATSGSVHEQYF. CDR3 bases: TGTGCCAGCAGGGCAACTAGCGGGAGTGTCCACGAGCAGTACTTC.

The V call is TRBV19, the J call TRBJ2-3, with TRBD2 identical over 13 bases. CDR3 size: 14 residues. Trimming removed 7 bases from V and 5 bases from J; junction bases left unmatched: 3. The germline CDR1 and CDR2 sequences are LNHDA and SQIVND (reference sequence). CDR3 DNA sequence: TGTGCCAGTAACCGACTAGCGGGAGGAGATACGCAGTATTTT. Its protein is CASNRLAGGDTQYF.

V usage is TRBV25-1 and J usage is TRBJ1-6; the D is unclear. Trimming removed 1 base at V and 0 bases at J, with 10 bases between. In germline, CDR1 is MGHDK, CDR2 SYGVNS. The CDR3 consists of 17 residues. This chain's CDR3 is CASSELLSSSYNSPLHF. In DNA form, the CDR3 reads TGTGCCAGCAGTGAATTACTCTCTAGCTCCTATAATTCACCCCTCCACTTT.

This clone was counted only a few times. The CDR3 DNA reads TGCGCCAGCAGCCAAGGACATAACTCCTACAATGAGCAGTTCTTC. Protein sequence: CASSQGHNSYNEQFF. V is TRBV4-1 and J is TRBJ2-1, with D unresolved. CDR3 length: 15 amino acids. Germline V gene lookup returns CDR1 MGHRA and CDR2 YSYEKL. Trimming took off 1 base at V and 0 bases at J, with 7 bases between the two ends.

The rearrangement links TRBV7-2 to TRBJ2-4, with 7 bases fitting TRBD1. With 5 bases clipped from V and 8 bases from J, the junction kept 15 bases outside the gene matches. CDR1 SGHTA and CDR2 FQGNSA come from the germline V gene. The CDR3 has 16 residues. Here the CDR3 DNA reads TGTGCCAGCAGCACCACCGGGACAGAGGTTGTGGACATTCAGTACTTC. Translation gives CASSTTGTEVVDIQYF. The full variable domain, in which reference TRBV7-2 and TRBJ2-4 provide the parts outside the CDR3, is GAGVSQSPSNKVTEKGKDVELRCDPISGHTALYWYRQSLGQGLEFLIYFQGNSAPDKSGLPSDRFSAERTGGSVSTLTIQRTQQEDSAVYLCASSTTGTEVVDIQYFGAGTRLSVL.

The chain joins TRBV5-1 to TRBJ2-5; 7 bases align to TRBD2. The germline gives CDR1 SGHRS, CDR2 YFSETQ. V was clipped by 0 bases and J by 1 base; unmatched bases: 3. The CDR3 loop spans 15 amino acids. CDR3 nucleotide sequence: TGCGCCAGCAGCTTGGGGCCTAGCGGCCAAGAGACCCAGTACTTC. Protein product: CASSLGPSGQETQYF.

A few counts support this clone. This chain links TRBV4-1 with TRBJ2-1; possibly TRBD2 for D (6 bases). Trimming removed 0 bases at V and 0 bases at J, with 15 bases between. CDR3 length: 18 amino acids. Germline CDR1 MGHRA, CDR2 YSYEKL. The CDR3 sequence is CASSQEWREGSSYNEQFF. The CDR3 DNA follows: TGCGCCAGCAGCCAAGAATGGCGGGAAGGAAGCTCCTACAATGAGCAGTTCTTC.

The chain links TRBV5-5 to TRBJ2-5, with 10 bases identical to TRBD2. Trimming took 4 bases from V and 2 from J; bases not matched to a gene: 5. CDR3 length: 15 amino acids. From germline, CDR1 is SGHKS and CDR2 YYEKEE (reference sequence). CDR3 protein: CASSPSGGDQETQYF. The CDR3, as DNA: TGTGCCAGCAGCCCTAGCGGGGGTGATCAAGAGACCCAGTACTTC.

This sequence joins TRBV28 and TRBJ1-1; D is perhaps TRBD1 (6 bases). V lost 8 bases and J lost 0, with 13 bases in between. Germline lookup yields CDR1 MDHEN and CDR2 SYDVKM. The CDR3 extends over 14 amino acids. CDR3 nucleotide sequence: TGTGCCAGCGGTACCCAGGGGATGAACACTGAAGCTTTCTTT. Translation gives CASGTQGMNTEAFF.

The rearrangement uses TRBV19 and TRBJ2-7, with 13 bases fitting TRBD2. CDR3 length: 14 residues. The trim removed 7 bases at V and 6 bases at J, leaving 6 bases unmatched. CDR1 is LNHDA and CDR2 is SQIVND in the germline V gene (reference sequence). CDR3 region: CASKGTSGVSEQYF. The CDR3 DNA reads TGTGCCAGTAAGGGGACTAGCGGGGTCTCCGAGCAGTACTTC.

This chain joins TRBV6-6 and TRBJ1-3, with 10 bases lining up with TRBD1. Trimming at V came to 6 bases and at J to 0 bases, leaving 5 bases not matched to a gene. The CDR3 contains 16 residues. Germline CDR1 and CDR2: MNHNY and SVGAGI (reference sequence). CDR3 residues: CASRWDRGNSGNTIYF. CDR3 nucleotide sequence: TGTGCCAGCAGGTGGGACAGGGGCAACTCTGGAAACACCATATATTTT.

This chain links TRBV29-1 with TRBJ1-5, with 8 nucleotides matching TRBD1. Germline CDR1 is SQVTM and CDR2 is ANQGSEA. The ends lost 4 bases at V and 4 bases at J; junction bases unmatched: 9. The CDR3 extends over 15 amino acids. CDR3 sequence reads: CSVGAGGSGNQPQHF. For the CDR3, the DNA is TGCAGCGTTGGGGCAGGGGGCTCAGGAAATCAGCCCCAGCATTTT.

This clone was seen only a few times. The rearrangement links TRBV13 to TRBJ1-2; D is possibly TRBD1 (5 bases). Germline CDR1 and CDR2: PRHDT and FYEKMQ (reference sequence). The CDR3 spans 16 residues. Trimming took 1 base from V and 1 from J, leaving 13 bases between them. The CDR3: CASSLEVQGLNYGYTF. The CDR3 coding sequence is TGTGCCAGCAGCTTAGAAGTCCAGGGCCTTAACTATGGCTACACCTTC.

The chain uses TRBV30 and TRBJ1-6; D remains ambiguous. Trimming pared 3 bases from V and 4 bases from J, leaving 7 bases between. Germline loops: CDR1 GTSNPN, CDR2 SVGIG (reference sequence). CDR3 length: 13 amino acids. The CDR3 is CAWSPGYNSPLHF. The CDR3 DNA sequence: TGTGCCTGGAGCCCGGGGTATAATTCACCCCTCCACTTT.

This chain joins TRBV5-1 and TRBJ2-2; 8 positions agree with TRBD1. CDR1 SGHRS and CDR2 YFSETQ come from the germline V gene. Losses at the gene ends were 3 bases for V and 14 bases for J; bases not matched to a gene: 9. The CDR3 loop spans 13 amino acids. The CDR3 is CASSWDPGQVLFF. The CDR3 DNA reads as TGCGCCAGCAGCTGGGACCCGGGACAGGTCCTGTTTTTT.

In this sample, this clone turned up once. This rearrangement joins TRBV29-1 to TRBJ2-5; 11 bases line up with TRBD2. V shed 6 bases and J 1 base; nucleotides not matched to a gene: 4. The germline gives CDR1 SQVTM, CDR2 ANQGSEA. There are 14 residues in the CDR3. The DNA of the CDR3 is TGCAGCGTCCGGACTAGCGGGTCCCAAGAGACCCAGTACTTC. The encoded protein is CSVRTSGSQETQYF.

The V call is TRBV6-6, the J call TRBJ1-1; a weak D match, TRBD1 (5 bases). CDR3 length: 15 amino acids. The V gene lost 0 bases and the J gene lost 1 base, with 9 bases spanning the gap. CDR1 and CDR2 (germline): MNHNY, SVGAGI (reference sequence). The CDR3 region is CASSYSWGGNTEAFF. The CDR3 bases are TGTGCCAGCAGTTACTCGTGGGGCGGGAACACTGAAGCTTTCTTT.

The chain recombines TRBV5-5 with TRBJ1-1; TRBD1 matches 8 bases. V was clipped by 2 bases and J by 3 bases; unmatched bases: 3. In germline, CDR1 is SGHKS, CDR2 YYEKEE (reference sequence). The CDR3 loop spans 14 amino acids. This CDR3 is CASSLQTGDTEAFF. The CDR3 DNA sequence: TGTGCCAGCAGCTTACAGACAGGGGACACTGAAGCTTTCTTT. Variable domain in full (rest from reference TRBV5-5 and TRBJ1-1): DAGVTQSPTHLIKTRGQQVTLRCSPISGHKSVSWYQQVLGQGPQFIFQYYEKEERGRGNFPDRFSARQFPNYSSELNVNALLLGDSALYLCASSLQTGDTEAFFGQGTRLTVV.

The V gene is TRBV10-3, the J gene TRBJ1-2, with D maybe TRBD1 (6 bases). This CDR3 region has 13 residues. Per germline, CDR1 ENHRY and CDR2 SYGVKD. Trimming took 7 bases from V and 3 from J, leaving 12 bases between them. CDR3 nucleotides: TGTGCCATCACCCAACAGGGAGACTATGGCTACACCTTC. Protein sequence: CAITQQGDYGYTF.

The J gene is TRBJ1-1, the V gene TRBV2, with 7 bases that match TRBD1. The CDR3 loop spans 16 amino acids. Germline values: CDR1 SNHLY, CDR2 FYNNEI. J gave up 2 bases and V 7 bases, and 13 bases lay outside the gene matches. The CDR3 loop is CASTLKQGHGNTEAFF. The CDR3 coding sequence is TGTGCCAGCACCCTAAAACAGGGGCACGGTAACACTGAAGCTTTCTTT.

The chain links TRBV5-1 to TRBJ2-1; 9 bases are shared with TRBD2. V was clipped by 3 bases and J by 6 bases; unmatched bases: 7. The germline gives CDR1 SGHRS, CDR2 YFSETQ. The CDR3 contains 15 residues. Written as DNA, the CDR3 is TGCGCCAGCAGCTCCACCGGGACTAGCCGCAATGAGCAGTTCTTC. It translates to CASSSTGTSRNEQFF. Full variable domain (outside the CDR3, taken from reference TRBV5-1 and TRBJ2-1): KAGVTQTPRYLIKTRGQQVTLSCSPISGHRSVSWYQQTPGQGLQFLFEYFSETQRNKGNFPGRFSGRQFSNSRSEMNVSTLELGDSALYLCASSSTGTSRNEQFFGPGTRLTVL.

In this sample, this clone turned up a few times. This sequence joins TRBV6-1 and TRBJ2-3, with 7 bases fitting TRBD2. The length of the CDR3 is 15 residues. Germline V gives CDR1 MNHNS, CDR2 SASEGT. J was trimmed by 2 bases and V by 7 bases; bases with no gene match: 9. DNA of the CDR3: TGTGCCAGCACCCCGGGGCGGGAGATCACAGATACGCAGTATTTT. Its protein is CASTPGREITDTQYF.

This clone showed up just a few times. The chain joins TRBV6-5 to TRBJ2-7; maybe TRBD1 (6 bases). The V end was cut by 5 bases, the J end by 2 bases, with 13 bases between. The CDR3 has 14 amino acids. Looked up from germline, CDR1 is MNHEY and CDR2 is SVGAGI. The CDR3 loop is CASSQRWGPYEQYF. Here the CDR3 DNA reads TGTGCCAGCAGTCAACGGTGGGGGCCCTACGAGCAGTACTTC.